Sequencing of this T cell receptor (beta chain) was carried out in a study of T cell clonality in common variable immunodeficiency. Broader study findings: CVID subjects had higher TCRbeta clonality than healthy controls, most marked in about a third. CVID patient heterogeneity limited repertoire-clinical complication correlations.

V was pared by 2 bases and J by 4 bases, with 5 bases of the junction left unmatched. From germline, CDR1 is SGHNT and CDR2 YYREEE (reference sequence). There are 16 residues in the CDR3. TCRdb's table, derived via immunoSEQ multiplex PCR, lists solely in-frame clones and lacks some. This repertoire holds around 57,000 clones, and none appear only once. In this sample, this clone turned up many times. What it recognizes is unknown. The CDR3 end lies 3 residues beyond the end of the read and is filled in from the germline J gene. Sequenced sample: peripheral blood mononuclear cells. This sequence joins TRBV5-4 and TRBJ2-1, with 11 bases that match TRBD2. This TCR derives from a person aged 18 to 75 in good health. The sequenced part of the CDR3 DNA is TGTGCCAGCAGCTTTGTTGGGACTAGCGGATACAATGAG. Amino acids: CASSFVGTSGYNE. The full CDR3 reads CASSFVGTSGYNEQFF.